A single sample gave rise to the 10 T cell receptor beta chains below, sequenced in a study of control samples from healthy donors and cancer patients. Profiling relied on immunoSEQ multiplex PCR, and the TCRdb table lists in-frame clones only, not all of them. In the table there are some 130,000 clones, more than 85% of which are singletons. Specimen: PBMCs. The receptors were sampled from a man in his forties or fifties with head and neck cancer.

This clone has a single count. The chain links TRBV12-3 or TRBV12-4 to TRBJ2-1; no definite D call. Between the trimmed V and J ends, which lost 5 bases and 8 bases, there was a span of 10 bases. There are 12 residues in the CDR3. The CDR3 bases are TGTGCCAGCAGTCCGCTCGGAGATGAGCAGTTCTTC. Translating it yields CASSPLGDEQFF.

This chain links TRBV3-1 (or the pseudogene TRBV3-2) with TRBJ1-5; D is undetermined. Germline assignment: CDR1 LGHDT and CDR2 YNNKEL (reference sequence). The CDR3 runs 16 residues. V was pared by 2 bases and J by 3 bases, with 14 bases between. The CDR3 DNA sequence: TGTGCCAGCAGCCAAAACGGTGGGCAGCTCAATCAGCCCCAGCATTTT. Translation: CASSQNGGQLNQPQHF.

The CDR3 region is CASGGERGPQETQYF. The CDR3 region has the DNA TGCGCCTCAGGGGGAGAGCGGGGGCCCCAAGAGACCCAGTACTTC. The chain employs TRBV5-1 and TRBJ2-5, with D possibly being TRBD2 (8 bases). The CDR3 consists of 15 residues. Germline CDR1 reads SGHRS; CDR2 reads YFSETQ. With 10 bases removed from V and 1 base from J, the gap between germline ends came to 20 bases. Full variable domain (remainder filled in from reference TRBV5-1 and TRBJ2-5): KAGVTQTPRYLIKTRGQQVTLSCSPISGHRSVSWYQQTPGQGLQFLFEYFSETQRNKGNFPGRFSGRQFSNSRSEMNVSTLELGDSALYLCASGGERGPQETQYFGPGTRLLVL.

This chain connects TRBV27 to TRBJ1-1; a weak D match, TRBD1 (5 bases). This CDR3 is 13 amino acids long. Germline assignment: CDR1 MNHEY and CDR2 SMNVEV (reference sequence). V was cut by 3 bases and J by 4 bases, with 9 bases left in between. The DNA for the CDR3 is TGTGCCAGCAGTTTTAAGGGGTCCACTGAAGCTTTCTTT. This codes for CASSFKGSTEAFF.

The V gene is TRBV6-2 or TRBV6-3, the J gene TRBJ2-7; maybe TRBD1 (5 bases). The CDR3 has 17 residues. Trimming pared 2 bases from V and 5 bases from J, leaving 22 bases between. The V gene's germline CDR1 is MNHEY and CDR2 SVGEGT. DNA for the CDR3: TGTGCCAGCAGTTACCCCAGAAGCCGCAGGGATGGGAACGAGCAGTACTTC. Amino acid sequence: CASSYPRSRRDGNEQYF.

The rearrangement uses TRBV19 and TRBJ1-5; D is perhaps TRBD1 (5 bases). CDR1 and CDR2 (germline): LNHDA, SQIVND (reference sequence). The CDR3 covers 13 residues. V was trimmed by 5 bases and J by 5 bases, leaving 10 bases between them. CDR3 amino acids: CASSVLQDQPQHF. In DNA form, the CDR3 reads TGTGCCAGTAGTGTGCTACAGGATCAGCCCCAGCATTTT. Combining the CDR3 with reference TRBV19 and TRBJ1-5 gives the whole variable domain DGGITQSPKYLFRKEGQNVTLSCEQNLNHDAMYWYRQDPGQGLRLIYYSQIVNDFQKGDIAEGYSVSREKKESFPLTVTSAQKNPTAFYLCASSVLQDQPQHFGDGTRLSIL.

V and J are TRBV18 and TRBJ2-5; D call uncertain. This CDR3 contains 13 residues. Germline values: CDR1 KGHSH, CDR2 LQKENI. Trimming stripped 4 bases from V and 2 bases from J, with 8 bases between. CDR3 sequence: CASSQNGQETQYF. DNA for the CDR3: TGTGCCAGCTCACAAAACGGGCAAGAGACCCAGTACTTC.

The chain is built from TRBV5-4 and TRBJ2-5; TRBD1 aligns across 10 bases. The V gene's germline CDR1 is SGHNT and CDR2 YYREEE (reference sequence). This CDR3 is 16 amino acids long. Trimming at V came to 10 bases and at J to 5 bases, leaving 17 bases not matched to a gene. This CDR3 reads CAYTSYGGTGEETQYF. CDR3 DNA sequence: TGTGCCTACACATCCTACGGGGGGACAGGGGAGGAGACCCAGTACTTC.

This chain connects TRBV9 to TRBJ1-3; D is ambiguous. The CDR3 is 13 amino acids. Trimming stripped 5 bases from V and 0 bases from J, with 6 bases between. Germline lookup yields CDR1 SGDLS and CDR2 YYNGEE. The CDR3 sequence: CASSRISGNTIYF. The CDR3 DNA reads as TGTGCCAGCAGTAGAATCTCTGGAAACACCATATATTTT.

The chain carries TRBV5-1 and TRBJ1-4; no reliable D call. Trimming cost V 5 bases and J 0 bases, with 14 bases left between them. This CDR3 region has 16 residues. Germline assignment: CDR1 SGHRS and CDR2 YFSETQ. DNA for the CDR3: TGCGCCAGCAGTTTTGGGCACGAAACAACTAATGAAAAACTGTTTTTT. The encoded protein is CASSFGHETTNEKLFF.